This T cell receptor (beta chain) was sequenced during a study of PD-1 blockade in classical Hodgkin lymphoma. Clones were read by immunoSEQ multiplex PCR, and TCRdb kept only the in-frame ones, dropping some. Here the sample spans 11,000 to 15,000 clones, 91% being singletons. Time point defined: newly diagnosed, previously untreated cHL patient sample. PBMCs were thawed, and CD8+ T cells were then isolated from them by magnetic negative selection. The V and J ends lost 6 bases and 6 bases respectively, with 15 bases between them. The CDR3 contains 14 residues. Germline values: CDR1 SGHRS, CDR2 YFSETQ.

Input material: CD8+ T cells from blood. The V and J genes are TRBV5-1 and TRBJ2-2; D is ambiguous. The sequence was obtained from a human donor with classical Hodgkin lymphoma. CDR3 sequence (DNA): TGCGCCAGCACCCTTGTTGGACCTCCCGGGGAGCTGTTTTTT. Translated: CASTLVGPPGELFF. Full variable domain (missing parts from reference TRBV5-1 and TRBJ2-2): KAGVTQTPRYLIKTRGQQVTLSCSPISGHRSVSWYQQTPGQGLQFLFEYFSETQRNKGNFPGRFSGRQFSNSRSEMNVSTLELGDSALYLCASTLVGPPGELFFGEGSRLTVL.